The present T cell receptor beta chain was sequenced within a study of TIL therapy for anti-PD-1-resistant metastatic lung cancer. The overall study: Tumors were harvested before any PD-1/PD-L1 blockade. Tumors had a median PD-L1 proportion score of 4.5% to 7%.

Study-level results: Patients were highly selected, enriched for treatment-naive, never-smoker and oncogene-addicted cases.

In regard to this clone: Its antigen is still unknown.

Sequencing used immunoSEQ v3. Each library reached about 2.1 million read pairs, or roughly 4.5-6.5 million at deep level. Some clones are missing from TCRdb's copy, which holds only in-frame ones; the method was immunoSEQ multiplex PCR. The sample has about 46,000 clones; approximately 86% are singletons. The time point was: pre-treatment sample, taken before nivolumab and TIL therapy. The germline CDR1 and CDR2 sequences are KGHDR and SFDVKD. V lost 5 bases and J lost 7, with 10 bases in between. The CDR3 has 12 amino acids. The sequencing here drew on blood, taken at baseline. This chain links TRBV24-1 with TRBJ1-2; D is ambiguous. The receptor was derived from a person between 25 and 80 years old with non-small cell lung cancer. The CDR3 region is CATSGEGGGYTF. DNA of the CDR3: TGTGCCACCAGTGGAGAGGGCGGTGGCTACACCTTC.